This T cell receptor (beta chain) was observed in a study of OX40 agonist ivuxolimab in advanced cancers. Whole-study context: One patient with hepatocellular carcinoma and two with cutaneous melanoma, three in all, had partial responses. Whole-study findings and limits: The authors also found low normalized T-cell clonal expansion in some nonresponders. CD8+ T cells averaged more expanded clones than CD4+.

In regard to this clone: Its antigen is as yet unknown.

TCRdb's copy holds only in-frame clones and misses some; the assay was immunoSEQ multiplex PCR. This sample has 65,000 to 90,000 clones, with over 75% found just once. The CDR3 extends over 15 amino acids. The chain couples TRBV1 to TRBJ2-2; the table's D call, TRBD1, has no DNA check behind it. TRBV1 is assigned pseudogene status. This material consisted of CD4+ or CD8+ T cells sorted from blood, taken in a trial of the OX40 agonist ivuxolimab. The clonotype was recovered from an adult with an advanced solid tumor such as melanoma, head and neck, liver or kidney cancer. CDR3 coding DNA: TGCACCAGCAGCCAGGGACAGAGGAACACCGGGGAGCTGTTTTTT. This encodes CTSSQGQRNTGELFF.